These T cell receptor beta chains were read from a single sample in a study of Ad26.COV2.S vaccination and SARS-CoV-2 variants. Assay used: immunoSEQ multiplex PCR; TCRdb lists only in-frame clones, some missing. Of 300,000 to 350,000 clones detected, about 88% appear once; the ten largest clones hold 9.5% to 12%. This material consisted of peripheral blood, taken in a trial of Ad26.COV2.S vaccine versus placebo. These receptor sequences come from a person between 18 and 65 years old who received the Ad26.COV2.S COVID-19 vaccine or a placebo. CDR3s include the opening cysteine and the closing phenylalanine or tryptophan. D genes are given only for firm matches. Not all rows give a size; the values are once, few, many and, for expanded clones, a class.

TRBJ1-6	TRBV5-4	TRBD1	few	TGTGCCACAGATATGGACAGGGGGAATTCACCCCTCCACTTT	CATDMDRGNSPLHF
TRBJ1-2	TRBV27	NA	NA	TGTGCCAGCAGTTCACGTTCTAACTATGGCTACACCTTC	CASSSRSNYGYTF
TRBJ2-7	TRBV5-5	NA	NA	TGTGCCAGCAGCCTACAGGGAAGAGTGGGTGTGGGAGAGCAGTACTTC	CASSLQGRVGVGEQYF
TRBJ1-4	TRBV7-2	NA	NA	TGTGCCAGCAGCTTGGGGGGGAATGAAAAACTGTTTTTT	CASSLGGNEKLFF
TRBJ1-2	TRBV15	NA	once	TGTGCCACCAGTAGGACGGAAAACTATGGCTACACCTTC	CATSRTENYGYTF
TRBJ1-2	TRBV10-2	NA	once	TGCGCCAGCAGTCCCGACAGGACGGCATGGGGCTACACCTTC	CASSPDRTAWGYTF
TRBJ1-3	TRBV19	NA	few	TGTGCCAGTAGGCCGACAGCAAACTCTGGAAACACCATATATTTT	CASRPTANSGNTIYF
TRBJ1-4	TRBV11-2	TRBD1	NA	TGTGCCAGCAGCCCAAGACAGGGAAGAAATGAAAAACTGTTTTTT	CASSPRQGRNEKLFF
TRBJ2-2	TRBV19	NA	NA	TGTGCCAGTAGTATACCACACACCGGGGAGCTGTTTTTT	CASSIPHTGELFF
TRBJ2-7	TRBV13	NA	NA	TGTGCCAGCAGCTTAGTAAGGACTAACGAGCAGTACTTC	CASSLVRTNEQYF
TRBJ2-5	TRBV7-2	NA	NA	TGTGCCAGCAGCTTAAATTGGTCTCCAAGGTATGAGACCCAGTACTTC	CASSLNWSPRYETQYF
TRBJ2-7	TRBV28	NA	NA	TGTGCCAGCAGTTTAAGGTACGAGCAGTACTTC	CASSLRYEQYF
TRBJ2-7	TRBV20-1	NA	NA	TGCAGTGCTAGTCTACTCCCCCGGGACACCATCTACGAGCAGTACTTC	CSASLLPRDTIYEQYF
TRBJ2-4	TRBV29-1	NA	NA	TGCAGCGTCGACGGGCATTTAGCCAAAAACATTCAGTACTTC	CSVDGHLAKNIQYF
TRBJ2-1	TRBV7-2	TRBD2	NA	TGTGCCAGCAGCACCCGGACTAGTTGGGAGCAGTTCTTC	CASSTRTSWEQFF
TRBJ2-5	TRBV29-1	NA	NA	TGCAGCGTTGAAGACGGGGGGACCCAGTACTTC	CSVEDGGTQYF
TRBJ1-5	TRBV28	NA	NA	TGTGCCAGCAGTTTGGTAGGGAGCAATCAGCCCCAGCATTTT	CASSLVGSNQPQHF
TRBJ2-3	TRBV10-1	TRBD1	once	TGCGCCAGCAGTACGGGACAGGGGGGCCCAGATACGCAGTATTTT	CASSTGQGGPDTQYF
TRBJ2-1	TRBV19	TRBD2	NA	TGTGCCAGTTCTCGGGGGGTTTCCTACAATGAGCAGTTCTTC	CASSRGVSYNEQFF
TRBJ2-3	TRBV10-3	TRBD2	NA	TGTGCCATCAGTGAGCGCTCCAGGGAGGGGACAGATACGCAGTATTTT	CAISERSREGTDTQYF
TRBJ1-3	TRBV1	NA	NA	TGCACCAGCAGCCCGGGAAACACCATATATTTT	CTSSPGNTIYF
TRBJ2-1	TRBV4-1	TRBD1	NA	TGCGCCAGCACCCAGTGGGGGACAGGCAAAAATGAGCAGTTCTTC	CASTQWGTGKNEQFF
TRBJ2-3	TRBV11-2	NA	NA	TGTGCCAGCAGCCCCAAAGCCGGACACCCCCTGCGAGATACGCAGTATTTT	CASSPKAGHPLRDTQYF
TRBJ1-5	TRBV2	TRBD1	NA	TGTGCCAGCAGTGGTACAGGGGGGAATCAGCCCCAGCATTTT	CASSGTGGNQPQHF
TRBJ1-3	TRBV5-1	NA	NA	TGCGCCAGCAGCCCCGACCCAGGGACCGGAAACACCATATATTTT	CASSPDPGTGNTIYF
TRBJ2-2	TRBV12-3/TRBV12-4	NA	NA	TGTGCCAGCAAATCGGGGAACACCGGGGAGCTGTTTTTT	CASKSGNTGELFF
TRBJ1-2	TRBV24-1	NA	NA	TGTGCCACCAGTGATCCGGGCGGGGGCTACACCTTC	CATSDPGGGYTF
TRBJ2-1	TRBV7-3	TRBD2	NA	TGTGCCAGCAGCTCGGGACTAGCGGGAGGGGGGTCCCGGCAGTTCTTC	CASSSGLAGGGSRQFF
TRBJ1-1	TRBV5-6	TRBD1	NA	TGTGCCAGCAGCTTGGAGACAGGGTCGTCTGAAGCTTTCTTT	CASSLETGSSEAFF
TRBJ1-2	TRBV28	NA	NA	TGTGCCAGCAGCCAGGGGGGCTACACCTTC	CASSQGGYTF
TRBJ2-7	TRBV7-2	TRBD2	NA	TGTGCCAGCAGAGGTGGGACTAGCGGGGGAAGGGAGCAGTACTTC	CASRGGTSGGREQYF
TRBJ1-4	TRBV28	TRBD1	NA	TGTGCCAGCAGTTTCTTAGAGGGGACAGGTGGTGAAAAACTGTTTTTT	CASSFLEGTGGEKLFF
TRBJ2-7	TRBV6-2/TRBV6-3	NA	NA	TGTGCCAGCAGTTACGACAGACGGGAGCCAGACTACGAGCAGTACTTC	CASSYDRREPDYEQYF
TRBJ1-4	TRBV5-8	TRBD1	NA	TGTGCCAGCAGCTCGGGACAGGGCCATGAAAAACTGTTTTTT	CASSSGQGHEKLFF
TRBJ2-1	TRBV10-2	NA	once	TGCGCCAGCAGTGATCCATCTGATCCGGGGATGTTCAATGAGCAGTTCTTC	CASSDPSDPGMFNEQFF
TRBJ2-7	TRBV29-1	NA	NA	TGCAGCGTTCCAGTTTTAGGGTCCTTCGGCTACGAGCAGTACTTC	CSVPVLGSFGYEQYF
TRBJ2-1	TRBV14	TRBD2	NA	TGTGCCAGCAGCCTGCTAGCGGGCTCTAGTAAGGACAATGAGCAGTTCTTC	CASSLLAGSSKDNEQFF
TRBJ1-6	TRBV6-5	NA	NA	TGTGCCACCTCGTGGGCGGAATATAATTCACCCCTCCACTTT	CATSWAEYNSPLHF
TRBJ2-5	TRBV28	NA	NA	TGTGCCAGCCAAGGAAGAGGCCCGCCAGAGACCCAGTACTTC	CASQGRGPPETQYF